This T cell receptor (beta chain) was found in a study of shared clonotypes between healthy human individuals. Across the study: The cohort had two women and a few men, ages 18 to 49.

Selected positively for CCR7 and CD45RO-negative, naive CD8 cells excluded terminally differentiated effector memory CD45RA+ cells. The CDR3 runs to 14 residues. V was clipped by 6 bases and J by 1 base, with 11 bases between them. Germline V lookup: CDR1 MDHEN, CDR2 SYDVKM. Produced via immunoSEQ multiplex PCR; TCRdb's table is partial and in-frame only. Of roughly 2.1 million clones in the sample, around 93% were seen once. The specimen sequenced was naive CD8+ T cells from PBMCs. This TCR was recovered from a man in his late teens or twenties in good health. Some clones in this sample may be carry-over from other donors' samples. The chain uses TRBV28 and TRBJ2-3; D is uncertain. CDR3 sequence (DNA): TGTGCCAGCAGGGAAGGACGGCGCACAGATACGCAGTATTTT. Its protein product is CASREGRRTDTQYF.